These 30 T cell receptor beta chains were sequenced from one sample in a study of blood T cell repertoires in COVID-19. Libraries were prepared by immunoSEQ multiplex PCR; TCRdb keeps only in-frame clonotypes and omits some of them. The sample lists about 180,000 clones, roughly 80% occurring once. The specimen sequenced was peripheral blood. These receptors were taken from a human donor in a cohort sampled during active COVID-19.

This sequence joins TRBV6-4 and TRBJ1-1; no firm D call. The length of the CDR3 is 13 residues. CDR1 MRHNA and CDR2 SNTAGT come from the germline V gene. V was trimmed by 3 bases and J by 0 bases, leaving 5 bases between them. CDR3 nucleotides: TGTGCCAGCAGTGATCAGGTGAACACTGAAGCTTTCTTT. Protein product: CASSDQVNTEAFF.

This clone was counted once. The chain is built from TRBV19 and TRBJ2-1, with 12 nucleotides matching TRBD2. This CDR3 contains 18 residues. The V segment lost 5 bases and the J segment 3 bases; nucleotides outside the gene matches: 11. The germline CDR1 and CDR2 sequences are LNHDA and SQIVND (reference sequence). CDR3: CASSPGTSGRNLYNEQFF. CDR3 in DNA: TGTGCCAGTAGTCCCGGGACTAGCGGGCGAAACCTCTACAATGAGCAGTTCTTC.

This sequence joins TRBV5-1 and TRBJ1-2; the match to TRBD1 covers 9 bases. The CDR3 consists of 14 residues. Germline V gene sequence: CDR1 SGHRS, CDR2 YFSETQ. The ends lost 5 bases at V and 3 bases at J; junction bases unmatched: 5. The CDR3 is CASSLDRGDYGYTF. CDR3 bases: TGCGCCAGCAGTCTCGACAGGGGGGACTATGGCTACACCTTC.

CDR3 loop: CAISESSGGGNEKLFF. DNA for the CDR3: TGTGCCATCAGTGAGTCGTCAGGGGGAGGTAATGAAAAACTGTTTTTT. The chain is built from TRBV10-3 and TRBJ1-4; TRBD1 matches at 7 bases. CDR1 is ENHRY, CDR2 SYGVKD, per germline. V shed 0 bases, J shed 4 bases, and the junction held 5 bases outside the gene matches. The CDR3 runs to 16 residues.

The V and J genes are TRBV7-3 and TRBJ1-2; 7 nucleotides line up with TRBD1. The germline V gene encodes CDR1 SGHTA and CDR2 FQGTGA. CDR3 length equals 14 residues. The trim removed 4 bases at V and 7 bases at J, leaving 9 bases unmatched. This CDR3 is CASSSLTGNGGYTF. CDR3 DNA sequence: TGTGCCAGCAGCTCCTTGACAGGGAACGGTGGCTACACCTTC.

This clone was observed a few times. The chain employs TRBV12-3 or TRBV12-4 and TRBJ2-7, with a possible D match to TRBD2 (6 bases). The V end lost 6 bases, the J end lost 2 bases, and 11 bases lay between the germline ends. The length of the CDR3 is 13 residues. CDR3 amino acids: CASRPGGTYEQYF. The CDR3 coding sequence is TGTGCCAGCAGACCCGGGGGAACCTACGAGCAGTACTTC.

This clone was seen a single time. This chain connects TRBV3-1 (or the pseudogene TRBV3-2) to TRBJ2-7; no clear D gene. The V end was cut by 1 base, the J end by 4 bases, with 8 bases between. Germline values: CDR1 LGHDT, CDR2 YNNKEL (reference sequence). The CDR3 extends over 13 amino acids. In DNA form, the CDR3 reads TGTGCCAGCAGCCAAGCCAACGAGTACGAGCAGTACTTC. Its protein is CASSQANEYEQYF.

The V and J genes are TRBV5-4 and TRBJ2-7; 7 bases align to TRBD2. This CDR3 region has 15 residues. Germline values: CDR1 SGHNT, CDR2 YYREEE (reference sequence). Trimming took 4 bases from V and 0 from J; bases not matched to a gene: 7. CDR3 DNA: TGTGCCAGCAGCCTCGGACTAGTTAGCTCCTACGAGCAGTACTTC. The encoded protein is CASSLGLVSSYEQYF.

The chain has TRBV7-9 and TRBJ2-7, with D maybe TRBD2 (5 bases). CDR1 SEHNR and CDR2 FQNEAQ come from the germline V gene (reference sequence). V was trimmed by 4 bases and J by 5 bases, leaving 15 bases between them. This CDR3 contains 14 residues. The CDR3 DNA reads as TGTGCCAGCAGCTCCACTAGGTGGGTGGACGAGCAGTACTTC. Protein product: CASSSTRWVDEQYF.

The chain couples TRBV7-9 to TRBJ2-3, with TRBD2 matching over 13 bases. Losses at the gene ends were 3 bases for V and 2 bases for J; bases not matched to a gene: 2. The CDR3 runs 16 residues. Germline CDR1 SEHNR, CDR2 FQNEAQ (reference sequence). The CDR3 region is CASSLGLAGSTDTQYF. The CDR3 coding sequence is TGTGCCAGCAGCTTGGGACTAGCGGGATCCACAGATACGCAGTATTTT.

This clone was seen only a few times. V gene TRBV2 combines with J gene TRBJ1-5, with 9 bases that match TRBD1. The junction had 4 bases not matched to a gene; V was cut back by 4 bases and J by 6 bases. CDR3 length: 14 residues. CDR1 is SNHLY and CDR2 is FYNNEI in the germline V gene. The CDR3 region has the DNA TGTGCCAGCAGTGCGGACAGGGGTAGTCAGCCCCAGCATTTT. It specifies CASSADRGSQPQHF.

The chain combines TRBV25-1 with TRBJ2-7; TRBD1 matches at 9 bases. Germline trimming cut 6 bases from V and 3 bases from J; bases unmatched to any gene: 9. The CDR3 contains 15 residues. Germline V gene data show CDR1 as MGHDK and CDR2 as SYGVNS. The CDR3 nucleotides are TGTGCCAGCAGCATTCCCGGGACAGGGAACTACGAGCAGTACTTC. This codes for CASSIPGTGNYEQYF.

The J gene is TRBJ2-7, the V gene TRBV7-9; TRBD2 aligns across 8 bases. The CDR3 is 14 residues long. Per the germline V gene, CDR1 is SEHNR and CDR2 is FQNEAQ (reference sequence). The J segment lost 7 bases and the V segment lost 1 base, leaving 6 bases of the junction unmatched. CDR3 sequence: CASSLGRTSREQYF. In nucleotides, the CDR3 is TGTGCCAGCAGCTTAGGTCGGACTAGCCGGGAGCAGTACTTC.

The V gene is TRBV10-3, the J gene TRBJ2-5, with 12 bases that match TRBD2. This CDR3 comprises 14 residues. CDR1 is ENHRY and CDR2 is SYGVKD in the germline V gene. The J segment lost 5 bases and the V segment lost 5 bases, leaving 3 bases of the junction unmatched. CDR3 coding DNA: TGTGCCATCAGTCCTAGCGGGAGGGGGGAGACCCAGTACTTC. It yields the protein CAISPSGRGETQYF.

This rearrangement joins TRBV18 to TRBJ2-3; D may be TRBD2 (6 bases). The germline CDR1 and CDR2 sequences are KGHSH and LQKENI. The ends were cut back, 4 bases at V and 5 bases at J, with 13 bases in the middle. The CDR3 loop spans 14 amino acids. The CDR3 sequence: CASSLGLGRDTQYF. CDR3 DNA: TGTGCCAGCTCACTGGGACTCGGCAGAGATACGCAGTATTTT.

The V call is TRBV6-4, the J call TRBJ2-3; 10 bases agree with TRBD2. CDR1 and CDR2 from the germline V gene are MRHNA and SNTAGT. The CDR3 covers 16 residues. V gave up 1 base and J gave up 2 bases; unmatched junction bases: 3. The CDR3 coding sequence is TGTGCCAGCAGTGACTTGAGCGGGGGGGACACAGATACGCAGTATTTT. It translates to CASSDLSGGDTDTQYF.

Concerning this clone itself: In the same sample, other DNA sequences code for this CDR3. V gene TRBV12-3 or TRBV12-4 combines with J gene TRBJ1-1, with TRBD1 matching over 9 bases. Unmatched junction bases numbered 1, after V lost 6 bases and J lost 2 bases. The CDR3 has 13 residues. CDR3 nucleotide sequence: TGTGCCAGCAGGGGACAGGGAAACACTGAAGCTTTCTTT. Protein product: CASRGQGNTEAFF.

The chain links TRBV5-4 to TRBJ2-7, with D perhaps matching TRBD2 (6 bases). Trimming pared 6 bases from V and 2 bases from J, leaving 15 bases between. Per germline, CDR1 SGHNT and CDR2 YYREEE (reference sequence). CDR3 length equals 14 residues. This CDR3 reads CASTTDGGTYEQYF. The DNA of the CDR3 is TGTGCCAGCACCACGGACGGGGGAACCTACGAGCAGTACTTC.

CDR3 sequence: CASSQAAEASGYTF. CDR3 DNA sequence: TGTGCCAGCAGCCAAGCGGCGGAGGCTAGCGGCTACACCTTC. The gene calls are TRBV4-2 and TRBJ1-2; D is ambiguous. This CDR3 spans 14 amino acids. The germline V and J ends were trimmed by 1 base and 8 bases, with 14 bases remaining between them. The germline CDR1 and CDR2 sequences are LGHNA and YNFKEQ.

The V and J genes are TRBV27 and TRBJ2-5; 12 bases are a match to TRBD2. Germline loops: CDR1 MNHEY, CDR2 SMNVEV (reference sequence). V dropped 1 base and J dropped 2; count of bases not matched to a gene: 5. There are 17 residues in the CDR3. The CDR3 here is CASSLFPLAGGQETQYF. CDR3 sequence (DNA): TGTGCCAGCAGTTTATTCCCTCTAGCGGGAGGGCAAGAGACCCAGTACTTC.

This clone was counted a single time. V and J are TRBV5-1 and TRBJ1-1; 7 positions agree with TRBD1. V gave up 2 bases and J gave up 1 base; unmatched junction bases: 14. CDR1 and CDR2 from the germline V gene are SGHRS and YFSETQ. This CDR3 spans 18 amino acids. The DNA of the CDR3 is TGCGCCAGCAGCTTCAACCAGGGGGGCTCGGGGGCGAACACTGAAGCTTTCTTT. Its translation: CASSFNQGGSGANTEAFF.

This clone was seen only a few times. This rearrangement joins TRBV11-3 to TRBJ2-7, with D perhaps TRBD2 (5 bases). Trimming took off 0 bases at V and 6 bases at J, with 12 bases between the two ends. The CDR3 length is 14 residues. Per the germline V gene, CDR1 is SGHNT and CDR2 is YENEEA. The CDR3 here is CASSLEAGSSEQYF. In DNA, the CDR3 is TGTGCCAGCAGCTTAGAGGCGGGCTCAAGCGAGCAGTACTTC.

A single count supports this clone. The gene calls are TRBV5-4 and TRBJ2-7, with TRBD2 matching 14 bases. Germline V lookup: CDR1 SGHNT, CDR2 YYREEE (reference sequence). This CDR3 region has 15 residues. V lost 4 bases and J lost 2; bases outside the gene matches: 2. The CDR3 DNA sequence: TGTGCCAGCAGCCAGGGACTAGCGGGGGCCTACGAGCAGTACTTC. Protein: CASSQGLAGAYEQYF.

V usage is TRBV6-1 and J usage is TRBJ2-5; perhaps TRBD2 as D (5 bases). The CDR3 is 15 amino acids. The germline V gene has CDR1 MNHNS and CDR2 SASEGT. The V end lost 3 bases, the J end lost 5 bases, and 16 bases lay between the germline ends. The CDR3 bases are TGTGCCAGCAGTGAGCAGAAGCGGAGAGGGGAGACCCAGTACTTC. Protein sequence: CASSEQKRRGETQYF.

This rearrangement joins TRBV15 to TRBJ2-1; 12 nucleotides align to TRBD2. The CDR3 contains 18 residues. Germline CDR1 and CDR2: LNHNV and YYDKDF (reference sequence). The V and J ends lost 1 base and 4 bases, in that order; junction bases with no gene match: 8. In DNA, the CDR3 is TGTGCCACCAGCAGAGCCCCGCCGCTAGCGGGGGGGTACAATGAGCAGTTCTTC. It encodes CATSRAPPLAGGYNEQFF.

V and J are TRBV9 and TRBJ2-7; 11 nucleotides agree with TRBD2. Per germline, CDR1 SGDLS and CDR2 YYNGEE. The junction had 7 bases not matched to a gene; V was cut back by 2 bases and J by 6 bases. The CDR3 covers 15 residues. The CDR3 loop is CASSVRGLAGGEQYF. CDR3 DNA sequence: TGTGCCAGCAGCGTGAGGGGGCTAGCGGGAGGCGAGCAGTACTTC.

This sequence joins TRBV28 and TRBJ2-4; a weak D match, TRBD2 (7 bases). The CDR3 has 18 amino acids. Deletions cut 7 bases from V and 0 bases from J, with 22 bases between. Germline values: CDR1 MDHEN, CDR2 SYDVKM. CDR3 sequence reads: CASTHPGGRALAKNIQYF. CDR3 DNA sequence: TGTGCCAGCACTCATCCGGGGGGCAGGGCCTTAGCCAAAAACATTCAGTACTTC. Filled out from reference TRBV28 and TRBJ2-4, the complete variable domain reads DVKVTQSSRYLVKRTGEKVFLECVQDMDHENMFWYRQDPGLGLRLIYFSYDVKMKEKGDIPEGYSVSREKKERFSLILESASTNQTSMYLCASTHPGGRALAKNIQYFGAGTRLSVL.

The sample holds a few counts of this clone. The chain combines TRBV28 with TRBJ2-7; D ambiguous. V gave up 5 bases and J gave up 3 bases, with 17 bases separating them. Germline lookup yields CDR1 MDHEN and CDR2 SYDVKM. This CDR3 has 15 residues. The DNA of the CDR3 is TGTGCCAGCAGTGATCCTTTCAACGGTCACTACGAGCAGTACTTC. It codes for CASSDPFNGHYEQYF.

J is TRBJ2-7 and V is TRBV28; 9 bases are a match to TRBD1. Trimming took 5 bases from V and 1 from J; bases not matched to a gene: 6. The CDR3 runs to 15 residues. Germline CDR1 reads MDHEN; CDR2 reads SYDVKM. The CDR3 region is CASSDTGGLSYEQYF. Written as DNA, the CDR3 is TGTGCCAGCAGTGATACAGGGGGCCTTTCCTACGAGCAGTACTTC.

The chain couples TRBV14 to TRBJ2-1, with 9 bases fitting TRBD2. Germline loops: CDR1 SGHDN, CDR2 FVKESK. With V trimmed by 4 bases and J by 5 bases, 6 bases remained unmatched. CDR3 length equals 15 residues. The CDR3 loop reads CASSPESGRNNEQFF. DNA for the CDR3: TGTGCCAGCAGCCCGGAGAGCGGGAGGAACAATGAGCAGTTCTTC.